This is a list of T cell receptor beta chains from one sample in a study of T cells after yellow fever vaccination. Via MiXCR, TCRdb re-called the 5' RACE reads, giving one row per CDR3 protein. Of around 590,000 distinct CDR3 sequences in the sample, 9% to 15% were seen once. This material consisted of PBMCs, taken on the day of the yellow fever booster vaccination. The receptors here all came from a man in his thirties or forties who received the YFV17D yellow fever vaccine. CDR3s include the opening cysteine and the closing phenylalanine or tryptophan. The D gene is left open where the match is weak. A row's size may be missing; if present it is once, few, many or a size class.

>TRBD2|TRBV9|few|TRBJ2-2
TGTGCCAGCAGCGTGAGGACTAGCGGGAGCACCGGGGAGCTGTTTTTT
CASSVRTSGSTGELFF
>NA|TRBV20-1|many|TRBJ2-5
TGCAGTGCTAGAGCCGTCCAGGGTCAAGAGACCCAGTACTTC
CSARAVQGQETQYF
>NA|TRBV4-3|many|TRBJ1-6
TGCGCCAGCAGCCAAGATCTAGGGAGCTCCTATAATTCACCCCTCCACTTT
CASSQDLGSSYNSPLHF
>NA|TRBV3-1|NA|TRBJ2-1
TGTGCCAGCAGCCAAGAATTGATAAGTGAGCAGTTCTTC
CASSQELISEQFF
>TRBD2|TRBV5-1|few|TRBJ2-3
TGCGCCAGCAGCCTCTCTAGCGGGAGGGTGGATACGCAGTATTTT
CASSLSSGRVDTQYF
>TRBD2|TRBV18|NA|TRBJ2-1
TGTGCCAGCTCCCGACTAGCGCAATCCTACAATGAGCAGTTCTTC
CASSRLAQSYNEQFF
>TRBD1|TRBV15|many|TRBJ2-7
TGTGCCACCAGCAGAGATCAGGGGGCCTACGAGCAGTACTTC
CATSRDQGAYEQYF
>TRBD1|TRBV5-1|few|TRBJ1-2
TGCGCCAGCAGCCCACAGGGGGACCTAGGCTACACCTTC
CASSPQGDLGYTF
>TRBD2|TRBV7-2|NA|TRBJ2-5
TGTGCCAGCAGCCCGGGGACTATCCGAGAGACCCAGTACTTC
CASSPGTIRETQYF
>TRBD2|TRBV20-1|few|TRBJ2-7
TGCAGTGCTAGAGTGATCGCGGGAGTCTCCTACGAGCAGTACTTC
CSARVIAGVSYEQYF
>NA|TRBV20-1|NA|TRBJ2-1
TGCAGTGCTACCCCCCTACTAGGCGGTTACAATGAGCAGTTCTTC
CSATPLLGGYNEQFF
>TRBD1|TRBV27|NA|TRBJ2-7
TGTGCCAGCAGGGGACAGGGGGCGTACGTGCAGTACTTC
CASRGQGAYVQYF
>TRBD1|TRBV3-1|few|TRBJ1-5
TGTGCCAGCAGCTACGGGACAGCAGAACAGCCCCAGCATTTT
CASSYGTAEQPQHF
>NA|TRBV10-3|few|TRBJ2-7
TGTGCCATCAGTGATACAGTCTCCTACGAGCAGTACTTC
CAISDTVSYEQYF
>NA|TRBV30|NA|TRBJ2-5
TGTGCCTGGAGTGTATATGCTGGCCTGCAGACCCAGTACTTC
CAWSVYAGLQTQYF
>TRBD1|TRBV28|few|TRBJ2-7
TGTGCCAGCAGAGGACAGGGGGACAAGCAGTACTTC
CASRGQGDKQYF
>NA|TRBV20-1|few|TRBJ1-1
TGCAGTGCCTTCCGGGGCCGGGGTGGCACTGAAGCTTTCTTT
CSAFRGRGGTEAFF
>NA|TRBV10-2|NA|TRBJ2-4
TGCGCCAGCAGTGAGCATAGCGAGCAAAACATTCAGTACTTC
CASSEHSEQNIQYF
>NA|TRBV19|few|TRBJ1-4
TGTGCCAGTAGTAGCGAGCGGCGGGCCTCTCTTTTGTTTTTT
CASSSERRASLLFF
>TRBD2|TRBV5-5|NA|TRBJ2-5
TGTGCCAGCAGCTTGAACGGGAGGGGTGGAGAGACCCAGTACTTC
CASSLNGRGGETQYF
>TRBD1|TRBV12-3/TRBV12-4|NA|TRBJ2-2
TGTGCCAGCAGCTCAGACAGGGGGCGCCCCCTGTCCATGCCCGGGGAGCTGTTTTTT
CASSSDRGRPLSMPGELFF
>NA|TRBV6-1|few|TRBJ2-7
TGTGCCAGCAGGGAGTCGTTTCCCCACGAGCAGTACTTC
CASRESFPHEQYF
>NA|TRBV6-2/TRBV6-3|NA|TRBJ2-1
TGTGCCAGCAGGGTAGGTTCCAATGAGCAGTTCTTC
CASRVGSNEQFF
>TRBD1|TRBV15|NA|TRBJ2-5
TGTGCCACCAGCTCCTACAGGGGGCTTCAAGAGACCCAGTACTTC
CATSSYRGLQETQYF
>NA|TRBV7-6|few|TRBJ2-5
TGTGCCAGCAGACAGTACCAAGAGACCCAGTACTTC
CASRQYQETQYF
>NA|TRBV29-1|NA|TRBJ1-5
TGCAGCGTTAGTTTTGGACAGCCGTATAGCAATCAGCCCCAGCATTTT
CSVSFGQPYSNQPQHF
>NA|TRBV6-6|NA|TRBJ2-7
TGTGCCAGCAGTACCGTTATTTACGAGCAGTACTTC
CASSTVIYEQYF
>NA|TRBV27|NA|TRBJ1-6
TGTGCCAGCAGTTTAAGTCCTCCTAATTCACCCCTCCACTTT
CASSLSPPNSPLHF
>TRBD2|TRBV13|NA|TRBJ2-7
TGTGCCAGCAGCTTGGGAGCGGGAGGTGGTGAGCAGTACTTC
CASSLGAGGGEQYF
>NA|TRBV7-9|NA|TRBJ2-7
TGTGCCAGCAGCTTAAGCAGGCACTCCTACGAGCAGTACTTC
CASSLSRHSYEQYF
>TRBD2|TRBV18|NA|TRBJ2-7
TGTGCCAGCTCACAATTTACATCCACCGGGACTAGTCACTACGAGCAGTACTTC
CASSQFTSTGTSHYEQYF
>TRBD2|TRBV5-1|NA|TRBJ2-2
TGCGCCAGCAGCACAGCTAGGGGGACTAGCGGAGCGAACACCGGGGAGCTGTTTTTT
CASSTARGTSGANTGELFF
>TRBD2|TRBV20-1|many|TRBJ2-5
TGCAGTGCTTTCCGAGCCGCTAGCGGGATAGAGACCCAGTACTTC
CSAFRAASGIETQYF
>NA|TRBV7-2|NA|TRBJ2-1
TGTGCCAGCCGTCACCCAGGCACGTTGGGTGAGCAGTTCTTC
CASRHPGTLGEQFF
>NA|TRBV12-3/TRBV12-4|few|TRBJ2-3
TGTGCCAGCAGTTTCTCTCCCGGGAACACAGATACGCAGTATTTT
CASSFSPGNTDTQYF
>NA|TRBV2|few|TRBJ2-7
TGTGCCAGCAAGGGCCGGGACAAGAGCATCGAGCAGTACTTC
CASKGRDKSIEQYF
>NA|TRBV5-6|NA|TRBJ2-5
TGTGCCAGCAGCACGACTGGCATGTACCAAGAGACCCAGTACTTC
CASSTTGMYQETQYF
>TRBD2|TRBV5-4|NA|TRBJ2-1
TGTGCCAGCAGTAGACTAGCGGAAACCTACAATGAGCAGTTCTTC
CASSRLAETYNEQFF
>NA|TRBV6-2/TRBV6-3|NA|TRBJ2-7
TGTGCCAGCAGTTACGCGGCGAACTACGAGCAGTACTTC
CASSYAANYEQYF
>NA|TRBV7-3|NA|TRBJ2-2
TGTGCCAGCAGCCCAACAACTACGCTAGCGAACACCGGGGAGCTGTTTTTT
CASSPTTTLANTGELFF
>NA|TRBV5-1|NA|TRBJ1-1
TGCGCCAGCAGCTTCTCCCCGAACACTGAAGCTTTCTTT
CASSFSPNTEAFF
>NA|TRBV29-1|few|TRBJ2-1
TGCAGCGTTTTGTATGGCGGTAATGAGCAGTTCTTC
CSVLYGGNEQFF
>TRBD2|TRBV7-8|few|TRBJ2-7
TGTGCCAGCAGCTTAGCGGCGGGAGGGGGCTACGAGCAGTACTTC
CASSLAAGGGYEQYF
>NA|TRBV29-1|NA|TRBJ1-5
TGCAGCGTTCTGTCAGGGATTAATCAGCCCCAGCATTTT
CSVLSGINQPQHF
>NA|TRBV4-3|many|TRBJ2-2
TGCGCCAGCAGCCAAGACAGGGGCGCCGGGGAGCTGTTTTTT
CASSQDRGAGELFF
>NA|TRBV29-1|few|TRBJ2-4
TGCAGCGGTGCGACAGGCACCAAAAACATTCAGTACTTC
CSGATGTKNIQYF
>NA|TRBV6-6|NA|TRBJ2-1
TGTGCCAGCAGTATGGGGGGTAGCTCGGCCTTC
CASSMGGSSAF
>NA|TRBV10-3|NA|TRBJ2-1
TGTGCCATCGCAGGTCCAGGCGGAACCTACAATGAGCAGTTCTTC
CAIAGPGGTYNEQFF
>NA|TRBV11-2|many|TRBJ1-1
TGTGCCAGCAGCTTAAGTCTTGGCGCTGAAGCTTTCTTT
CASSLSLGAEAFF
>NA|TRBV15|few|TRBJ2-1
TGTGCCACCAGCAGAGATGATCCATGGGGTTACAATGAGCAGTTCTTC
CATSRDDPWGYNEQFF
>NA|TRBV6-5|NA|TRBJ2-1
TGTGCCAGCAGTTATCGCCTGGGTAGGGACAATGAGCAGTTCTTC
CASSYRLGRDNEQFF
>NA|TRBV29-1|many|TRBJ2-3
TGCAGCGCTCGAGGTTGGCCGGGAGGCACAGATACGCAGTATTTT
CSARGWPGGTDTQYF
>TRBD2|TRBV30|NA|TRBJ2-1
TGTGCCTGTGCTAGCGGGACATCCTATGAGCAGTTCTTC
CACASGTSYEQFF
>NA|TRBV6-5|few|TRBJ1-3
TGTGCCAGCAGTTACTCCCGGGGGGCAAGTAGAAACACCATATATTTT
CASSYSRGASRNTIYF
>NA|TRBV20-1|few|TRBJ2-1
TGCAGTGCTAGGGCTACAGGGAGCTCCTACAATGAGCAGTTCTTC
CSARATGSSYNEQFF
>TRBD2|TRBV18|few|TRBJ2-1
TGTGCCAGCTCACCACGTATCGCTAGCGGGAACGGTGAGCAGTTCTTC
CASSPRIASGNGEQFF
>NA|TRBV20-1|NA|TRBJ2-5
TGCAGTGCTAGAGTTGGGAAGACCCAGTACTTC
CSARVGKTQYF
>NA|TRBV5-4|NA|TRBJ2-1
TGTGCCAGCCGCTTGCCCCTAGGGAATGAGCAGTTCTTC
CASRLPLGNEQFF
>NA|TRBV6-1|NA|TRBJ1-1
TGTGCCAGCAGGACTGTCGGTGTGAACACTGAAGCTTTCTTT
CASRTVGVNTEAFF
>NA|TRBV12-3/TRBV12-4|NA|TRBJ1-3
TGTGCCAGCAGTTCCCCGAGCGGGACGGGAAACACCATATATTTT
CASSSPSGTGNTIYF